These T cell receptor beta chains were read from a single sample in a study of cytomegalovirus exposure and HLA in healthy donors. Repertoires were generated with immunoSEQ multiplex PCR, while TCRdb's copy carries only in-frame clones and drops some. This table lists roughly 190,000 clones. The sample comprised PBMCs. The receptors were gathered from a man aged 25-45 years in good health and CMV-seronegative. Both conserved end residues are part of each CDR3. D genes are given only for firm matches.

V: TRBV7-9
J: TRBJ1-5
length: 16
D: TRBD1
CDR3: CASSREAGGSSQPQHF
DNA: TGTGCCAGCAGCAGGGAGGCAGGGGGCTCCTCTCAGCCCCAGCATTTT

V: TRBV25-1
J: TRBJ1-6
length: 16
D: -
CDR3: CASRVSSSSYNSPLHF
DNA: TGTGCCAGCAGGGTCAGTTCTAGCTCCTATAATTCACCCCTCCACTTT

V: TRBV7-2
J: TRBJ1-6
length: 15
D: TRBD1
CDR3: CASSLRTGKDSPLHF
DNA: TGTGCCAGCAGCCTCCGGACAGGGAAGGATTCACCCCTCCACTTT

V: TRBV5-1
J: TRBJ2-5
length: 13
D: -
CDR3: CASSLAGKETQYF
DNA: TGCGCCAGCAGCTTAGCAGGGAAAGAGACCCAGTACTTC

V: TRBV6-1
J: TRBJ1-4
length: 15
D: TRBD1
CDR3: CASSERGQALEKLFF
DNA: TGTGCCAGCAGTGAACGGGGACAGGCTCTGGAAAAACTGTTTTTT

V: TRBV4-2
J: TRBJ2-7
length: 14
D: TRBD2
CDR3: CASSPPGLVDEQYF
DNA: TGTGCCAGCAGCCCCCCGGGACTAGTCGACGAGCAGTACTTC

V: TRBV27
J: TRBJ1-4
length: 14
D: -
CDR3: CASSLLGEREKLFF
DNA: TGTGCCAGCAGTCTTTTAGGGGAACGGGAAAAACTGTTTTTT

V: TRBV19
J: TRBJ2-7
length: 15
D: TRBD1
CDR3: CASSRWTGETYEQYF
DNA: TGTGCCAGTAGCCGGTGGACAGGGGAGACCTACGAGCAGTACTTC

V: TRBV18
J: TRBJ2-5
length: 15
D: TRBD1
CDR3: CASSPPTGNRETQYF
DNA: TGTGCCAGCTCCCCTCCGACAGGGAATAGGGAGACCCAGTACTTC

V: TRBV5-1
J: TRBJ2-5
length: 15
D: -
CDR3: CASSLIRQAQETQYF
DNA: TGCGCCAGCAGCTTAATACGGCAGGCCCAAGAGACCCAGTACTTC

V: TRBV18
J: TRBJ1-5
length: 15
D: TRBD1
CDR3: CASSPPGQGGQPQHF
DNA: TGTGCCAGCTCACCACCGGGACAGGGTGGTCAGCCCCAGCATTTT

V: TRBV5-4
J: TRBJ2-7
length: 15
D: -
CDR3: CVSSLGGTVHYEQYF
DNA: TGTGTCAGCAGCTTGGGGGGGACAGTTCACTACGAGCAGTACTTC

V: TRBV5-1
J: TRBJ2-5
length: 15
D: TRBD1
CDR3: CASSFRQGSSETQYF
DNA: TGCGCCAGCAGCTTTCGACAGGGTTCCTCAGAGACCCAGTACTTC

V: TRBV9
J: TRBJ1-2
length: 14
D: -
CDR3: CASSGGVGDRGYTF
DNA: TGTGCCAGCAGCGGTGGTGTCGGGGATAGGGGCTACACCTTC

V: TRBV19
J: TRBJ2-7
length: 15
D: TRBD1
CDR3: CASSTGTGGAYEQYF
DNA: TGTGCCAGTAGTACCGGGACAGGGGGAGCCTACGAGCAGTACTTC

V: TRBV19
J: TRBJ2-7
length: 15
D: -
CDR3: CASSIEGGRPYEQYF
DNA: TGTGCCAGTAGTATAGAGGGCGGGCGTCCCTACGAGCAGTACTTC